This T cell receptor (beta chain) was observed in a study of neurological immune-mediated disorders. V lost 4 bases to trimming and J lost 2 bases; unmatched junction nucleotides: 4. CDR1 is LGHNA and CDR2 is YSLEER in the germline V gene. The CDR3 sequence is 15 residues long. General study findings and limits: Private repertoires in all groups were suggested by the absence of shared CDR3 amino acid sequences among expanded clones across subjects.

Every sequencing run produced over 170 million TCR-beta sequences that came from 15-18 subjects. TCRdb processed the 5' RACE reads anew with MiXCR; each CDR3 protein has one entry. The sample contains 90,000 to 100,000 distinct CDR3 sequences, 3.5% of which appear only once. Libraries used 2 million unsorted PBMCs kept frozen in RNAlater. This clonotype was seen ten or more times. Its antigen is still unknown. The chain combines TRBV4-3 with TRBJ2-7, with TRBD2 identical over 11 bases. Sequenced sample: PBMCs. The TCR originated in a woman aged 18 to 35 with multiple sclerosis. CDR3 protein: CASSRGTSGAYEQYF. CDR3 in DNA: TGCGCCAGCAGCCGAGGGACTAGCGGTGCCTACGAGCAGTACTTC.